This T cell receptor beta chain is drawn from a study of OX40 agonist ivuxolimab in advanced cancers. V lost 4 bases, J lost 5 bases, and 3 bases stayed unmatched. The length of the CDR3 is 14 residues. CDR1 SGHRS and CDR2 YFSETQ come from the germline V gene. Notes on this clone: As yet, its antigen is unknown.

Findings and limits, study-wide: Expansion of clones was among the lowest in partial responders at 0.1-3.0 mg/kg.

Some clones are missing from TCRdb's copy, which holds only in-frame ones; the method was immunoSEQ multiplex PCR. The sample contains about 77,000 clones, just under 90% of which appear only once. The chain employs TRBV5-1 and TRBJ1-4; TRBD1 agrees at 9 bases. The sequence derives from an adult with an advanced solid tumor such as melanoma, head and neck, liver or kidney cancer. Specimen: CD4+ or CD8+ T cells sorted from blood, collected in a trial of the OX40 agonist ivuxolimab. CDR3 loop: CASSPGTGNEKLFF. The CDR3 coding sequence is TGCGCCAGCAGCCCGGGGACAGGGAATGAAAAACTGTTTTTT.